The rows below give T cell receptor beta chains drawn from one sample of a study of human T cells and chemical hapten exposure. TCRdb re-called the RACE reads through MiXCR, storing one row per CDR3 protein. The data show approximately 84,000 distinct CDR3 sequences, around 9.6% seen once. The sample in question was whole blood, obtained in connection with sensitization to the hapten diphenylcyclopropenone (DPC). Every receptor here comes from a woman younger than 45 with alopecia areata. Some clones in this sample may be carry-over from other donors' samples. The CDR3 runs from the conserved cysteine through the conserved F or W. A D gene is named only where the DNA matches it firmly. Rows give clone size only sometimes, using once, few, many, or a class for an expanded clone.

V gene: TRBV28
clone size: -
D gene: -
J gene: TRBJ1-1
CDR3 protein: CASRQGLLNTEAFF
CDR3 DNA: TGTGCCAGCAGACAGGGACTGTTGAACACTGAAGCTTTCTTT

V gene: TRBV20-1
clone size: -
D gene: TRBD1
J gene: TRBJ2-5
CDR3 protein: CSAKPDRGPGTQYF
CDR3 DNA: TGCAGTGCTAAACCGGACAGGGGGCCTGGGACCCAGTACTTC

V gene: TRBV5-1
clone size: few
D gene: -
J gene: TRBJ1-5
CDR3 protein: CASSLEPTGNQPQHF
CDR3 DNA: TGCGCCAGCAGCTTGGAACCTACGGGCAATCAGCCCCAGCATTTT

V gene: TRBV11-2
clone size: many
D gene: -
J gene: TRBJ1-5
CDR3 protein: CASSLTGYSNQPQHF
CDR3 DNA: TGTGCCAGCAGCCTGACAGGATATAGCAATCAGCCCCAGCATTTT

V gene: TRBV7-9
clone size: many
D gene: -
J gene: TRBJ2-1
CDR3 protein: CASSPLGPPSTYNEQFF
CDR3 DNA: TGTGCCAGCAGCCCTCTTGGACCTCCATCGACGTACAATGAGCAGTTCTTC

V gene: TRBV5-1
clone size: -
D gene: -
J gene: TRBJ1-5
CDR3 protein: CASSLAGRSNQPQHF
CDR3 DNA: TGCGCCAGCAGCTTGGCGGGACGGAGCAATCAGCCCCAGCATTTT

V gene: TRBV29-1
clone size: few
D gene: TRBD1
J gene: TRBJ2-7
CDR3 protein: CSAGTAYEQYF
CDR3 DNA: TGCAGCGCCGGGACAGCTTACGAGCAGTACTTC

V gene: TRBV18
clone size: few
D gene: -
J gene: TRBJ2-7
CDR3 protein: CASSPNYHEPYEQYF
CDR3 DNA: TGTGCCAGCTCACCGAACTACCATGAGCCCTACGAGCAGTACTTC

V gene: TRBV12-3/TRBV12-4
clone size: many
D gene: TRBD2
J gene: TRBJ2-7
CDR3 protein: CASSATSGSKSYEQYF
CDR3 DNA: TGTGCCAGCAGCGCCACGAGCGGGAGCAAATCCTACGAGCAGTACTTC

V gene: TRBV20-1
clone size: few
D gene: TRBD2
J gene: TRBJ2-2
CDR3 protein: CSALGTSGSLNTGELFF
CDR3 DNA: TGCAGTGCGCTTGGGACTAGCGGGAGTCTTAACACCGGGGAGCTGTTTTTT

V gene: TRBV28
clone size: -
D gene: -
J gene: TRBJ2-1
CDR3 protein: CASSPLLPSRQFF
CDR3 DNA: TGTGCCAGCAGTCCCCTCCTACCCTCACGGCAGTTCTTC

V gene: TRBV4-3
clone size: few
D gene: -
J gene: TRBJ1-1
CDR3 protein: CASSRERGEAFF
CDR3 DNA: TGCGCCAGCAGCCGAGAAAGGGGAGAAGCTTTCTTT

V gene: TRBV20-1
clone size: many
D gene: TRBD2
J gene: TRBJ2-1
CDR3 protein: CSARAASGRWNEQFF
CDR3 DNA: TGCAGTGCTAGAGCCGCAAGCGGGAGATGGAATGAGCAGTTCTTC

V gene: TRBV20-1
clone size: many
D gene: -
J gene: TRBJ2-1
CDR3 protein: CSARVRSRESRSSYNEQFF
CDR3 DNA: TGCAGTGCTAGAGTTCGATCCAGGGAATCCCGAAGCTCCTACAATGAGCAGTTCTTC

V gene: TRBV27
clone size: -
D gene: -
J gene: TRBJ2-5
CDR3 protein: CASSPYGSETQYF
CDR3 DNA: TGTGCCAGCAGTCCCTATGGGAGCGAGACCCAGTACTTC

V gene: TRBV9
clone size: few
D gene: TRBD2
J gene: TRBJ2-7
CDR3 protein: CASSTLSAGENEQYF
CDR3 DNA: TGTGCCAGCAGCACCCTTTCAGCGGGGGAGAACGAGCAGTACTTC

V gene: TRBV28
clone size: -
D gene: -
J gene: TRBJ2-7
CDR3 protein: CASSPREPYEQYF
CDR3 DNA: TGTGCCAGCAGTCCCAGGGAACCCTACGAGCAGTACTTC

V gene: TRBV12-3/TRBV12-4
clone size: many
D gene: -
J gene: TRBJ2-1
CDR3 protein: CASSLGVGNEQFF
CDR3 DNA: TGTGCCAGCAGTCTCGGAGTGGGGAATGAGCAGTTCTTC

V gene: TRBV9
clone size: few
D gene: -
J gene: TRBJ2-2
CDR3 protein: CASSVGIPSNTGELFF
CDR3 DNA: TGTGCCAGCAGCGTAGGGATTCCCTCGAACACCGGGGAGCTGTTTTTT

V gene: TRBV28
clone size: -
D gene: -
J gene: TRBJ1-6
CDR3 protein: CASRGYSYNSPLHF
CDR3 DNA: TGTGCCAGCCGAGGGTACAGTTATAATTCACCCCTCCACTTT

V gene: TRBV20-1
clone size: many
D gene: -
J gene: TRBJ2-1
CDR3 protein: CLYQSSYNEQFF
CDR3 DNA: TGCTTGTATCAATCTTCCTACAATGAGCAGTTCTTC

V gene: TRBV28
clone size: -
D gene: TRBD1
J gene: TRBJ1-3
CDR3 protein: CASRWTGDTIYF
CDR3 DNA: TGTGCCAGCAGGTGGACAGGGGACACCATATATTTT

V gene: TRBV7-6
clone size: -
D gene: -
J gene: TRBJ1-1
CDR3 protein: CASSVESATEAFF
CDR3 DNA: TGTGCCAGCAGCGTTGAGTCGGCAACTGAAGCTTTCTTT

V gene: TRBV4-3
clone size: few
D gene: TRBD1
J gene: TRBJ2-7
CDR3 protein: CASSQDWTNRGEQYF
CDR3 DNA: TGCGCCAGCAGCCAAGACTGGACGAACAGGGGTGAGCAGTACTTC

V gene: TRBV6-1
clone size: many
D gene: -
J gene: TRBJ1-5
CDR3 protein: CASKLAESSQPQHF
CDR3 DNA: TGTGCCAGCAAGTTGGCAGAGTCAAGCCAGCCCCAGCATTTT

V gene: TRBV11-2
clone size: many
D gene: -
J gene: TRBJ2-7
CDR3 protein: CASSTQPSYEQYF
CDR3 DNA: TGTGCCAGCAGTACACAGCCCTCCTACGAGCAGTACTTC

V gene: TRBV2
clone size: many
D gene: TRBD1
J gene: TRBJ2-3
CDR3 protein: CASSLDRADTQYF
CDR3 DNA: TGTGCCAGCAGTCTGGACAGGGCAGATACGCAGTATTTT

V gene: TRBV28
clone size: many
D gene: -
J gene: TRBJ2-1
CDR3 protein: CASSFSGNYNEQFF
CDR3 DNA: TGTGCCAGCAGTTTTAGCGGAAACTACAATGAGCAGTTCTTC

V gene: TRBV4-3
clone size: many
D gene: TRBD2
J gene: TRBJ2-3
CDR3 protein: CASSPRGKGSGGATDTQYF
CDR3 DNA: TGCGCCAGCAGCCCCAGAGGGAAGGGTAGCGGGGGGGCCACAGATACGCAGTATTTT

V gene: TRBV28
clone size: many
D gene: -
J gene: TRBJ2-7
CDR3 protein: CASRVQTSSSYEQYF
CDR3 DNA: TGTGCCAGCAGGGTACAGACGTCGAGCTCCTACGAGCAGTACTTC

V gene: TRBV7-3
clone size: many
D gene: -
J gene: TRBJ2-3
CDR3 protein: CASSSGQFTDTQYF
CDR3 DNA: TGTGCCAGCAGCTCGGGACAATTTACAGATACGCAGTATTTT

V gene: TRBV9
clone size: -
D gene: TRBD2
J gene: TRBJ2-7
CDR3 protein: CASSPTGLAYEQYF
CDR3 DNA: TGTGCCAGCAGTCCCACGGGACTAGCGTACGAGCAGTACTTC

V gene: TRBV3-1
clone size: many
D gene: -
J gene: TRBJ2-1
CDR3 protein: CASSPPASSSYNEQFF
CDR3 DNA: TGTGCCAGCAGCCCGCCGGCATCGAGCTCCTACAATGAGCAGTTCTTC

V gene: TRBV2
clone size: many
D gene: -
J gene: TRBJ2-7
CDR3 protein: CASSEARGAEQYF
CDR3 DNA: TGTGCCAGCAGTGAAGCGAGGGGGGCCGAGCAGTACTTC

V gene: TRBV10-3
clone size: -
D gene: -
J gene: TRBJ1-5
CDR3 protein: CAISESRENQPQHF
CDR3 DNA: TGTGCCATCAGTGAGTCGAGAGAGAATCAGCCCCAGCATTTT

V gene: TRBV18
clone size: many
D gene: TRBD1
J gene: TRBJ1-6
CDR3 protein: CASSPGTGLNSPLHF
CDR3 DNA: TGTGCCAGCTCACCAGGGACAGGGCTTAATTCACCCCTCCACTTT

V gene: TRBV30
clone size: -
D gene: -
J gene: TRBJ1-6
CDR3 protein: CAWKQGLGYNSPLHF
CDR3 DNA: TGTGCCTGGAAGCAGGGGTTGGGCTATAATTCACCCCTCCACTTT

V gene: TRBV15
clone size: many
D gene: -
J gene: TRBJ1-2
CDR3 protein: CATSRASGDGYTF
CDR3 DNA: TGTGCCACCAGCAGAGCGAGTGGGGATGGCTACACCTTC

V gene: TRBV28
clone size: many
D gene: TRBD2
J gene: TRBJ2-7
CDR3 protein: CASSPHVAGASEQYF
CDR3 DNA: TGTGCCAGCAGTCCCCACGTAGCGGGGGCTTCGGAGCAGTACTTC